One sample yielded the 23 T cell receptor beta chains listed below, sequenced in a study of metastatic and nonmetastatic thyroid tumors. No patient had received any treatment before thyroid surgery. TCRdb re-clonotyped the PCR reads through MiXCR. The sample shows about 90,000 clones, around 9.1% of them seen only once. Material: blood. Receptor source: a female donor with papillary thyroid cancer or a benign thyroid nodule (not recorded which). Some clones in this sample may be carry-over from other donors' samples.

This clone appeared many times. The genes are TRBV9 and TRBJ2-2, with 9 bases fitting TRBD2. V trimming: 3 bases; J trimming: 6 bases; junction bases outside the gene matches: 9. Germline-derived CDR1 and CDR2 are SGDLS and YYNGEE. CDR3 size: 16 residues. CDR3 sequence: CASSGGTSTFSGELFF. The CDR3 region has the DNA TGTGCCAGCAGCGGTGGGACTAGCACGTTTTCCGGGGAGCTGTTTTTT.

This clone showed up many times. The chain links TRBV6-1 to TRBJ1-1; D uncertain. The CDR3 sequence is 14 residues long. Trimming shortened V by 1 base and J by 1 base, and 7 bases separated the two germline ends. From germline, CDR1 is MNHNS and CDR2 SASEGT. CDR3 bases: TGTGCCAGCAGTGAAGGCGGAGGGAACACTGAAGCTTTCTTT. It is translated as CASSEGGGNTEAFF.

The table lists this clone with many counts. The chain links TRBV6-1 to TRBJ1-1; 9 bases fit TRBD1. Germline V gives CDR1 MNHNS, CDR2 SASEGT. V gave up 8 bases and J gave up 3 bases; unmatched junction bases: 7. The CDR3 contains 14 residues. The CDR3 DNA sequence: TGTGCCAGCGTGCCGGGACAGGGACACACTGAAGCTTTCTTT. Protein product: CASVPGQGHTEAFF.

There are many counts of this clone. The CDR3: CASSFGTVNTEAFF. CDR3 nucleotide sequence: TGTGCCAGCAGTTTTGGGACGGTGAACACTGAAGCTTTCTTT. The chain carries TRBV12-3 or TRBV12-4 and TRBJ1-1; possible D gene TRBD1, 5 bases. V was cut by 3 bases and J by 0 bases, with 8 bases left in between. This CDR3 is built from 14 residues.

At least ten counts were recorded for this clone. The chain couples TRBV13 to TRBJ1-1, with D possibly TRBD1 on 6 matching bases. The V gene's germline CDR1 is PRHDT and CDR2 FYEKMQ (reference sequence). Trimming pared 6 bases from V and 1 base from J, leaving 12 bases between. This CDR3 contains 14 residues. The CDR3 nucleotides are TGTGCCAGCAGGCTGGGACAACCGAACACTGAAGCTTTCTTT. It yields the protein CASRLGQPNTEAFF. The full variable domain, its missing parts supplied by reference TRBV13 and TRBJ1-1, is AAGVIQSPRHLIKEKRETATLKCYPIPRHDTVYWYQQGPGQDPQFLISFYEKMQSDKGSIPDRFSAQQFSDYHSELNMSSLELGDSALYFCASRLGQPNTEAFFGQGTRLTVV.

In this sample, this clone turned up many times. This sequence joins TRBV12-3 or TRBV12-4 and TRBJ2-2, with TRBD1 matching over 9 bases. Unmatched junction bases numbered 8, after V lost 6 bases and J lost 3 bases. CDR3 length: 16 residues. CDR3 loop: CASRYPGQGYTGELFF. The DNA of the CDR3 is TGTGCCAGCAGGTACCCGGGACAGGGTTACACCGGGGAGCTGTTTTTT.

This clone was counted many times. The V call is TRBV19, the J call TRBJ2-2, with D perhaps matching TRBD1 (6 bases). Trimming stripped 3 bases from V and 2 bases from J, with 10 bases between. Per the germline V gene, CDR1 is LNHDA and CDR2 is SQIVND (reference sequence). The CDR3 length is 15 residues. The CDR3 DNA sequence: TGTGCCAGTAGTATCGGGACACACAACACCGGGGAGCTGTTTTTT. It encodes CASSIGTHNTGELFF. Full variable domain (remainder filled in from reference TRBV19 and TRBJ2-2): DGGITQSPKYLFRKEGQNVTLSCEQNLNHDAMYWYRQDPGQGLRLIYYSQIVNDFQKGDIAEGYSVSREKKESFPLTVTSAQKNPTAFYLCASSIGTHNTGELFFGEGSRLTVL.

The sample holds many counts of this clone. The chain links TRBV5-1 to TRBJ2-3; the match to TRBD2 covers 12 bases. Germline CDR1 SGHRS, CDR2 YFSETQ. V lost 2 bases and J lost 2; bases outside the gene matches: 9. This CDR3 has 18 residues. The CDR3 is CASSLIGLAGFTTDTQYF. In nucleotides, the CDR3 is TGCGCCAGCAGCTTAATAGGACTAGCGGGATTCACCACAGATACGCAGTATTTT.

This clone has at least ten counts. The chain has TRBV15 and TRBJ2-1; 15 positions agree with TRBD2. V dropped 3 bases and J dropped 8; count of bases not matched to a gene: 5. The CDR3 is 16 amino acids. Germline-derived CDR1 and CDR2 are LNHNV and YYDKDF (reference sequence). This CDR3 reads CATSRGTSGGIDEQFF. The CDR3 DNA reads TGTGCCACCAGCAGGGGGACTAGCGGGGGGATAGATGAGCAGTTCTTC.

This clone was seen repeatedly, ten times or more. The chain has TRBV2 and TRBJ1-1; 8 bases are a match to TRBD1. V lost 5 bases to trimming and J lost 1 base; unmatched junction nucleotides: 6. The CDR3 has 15 amino acids. Per the germline V gene, CDR1 is SNHLY and CDR2 is FYNNEI. Written as DNA, the CDR3 is TGTGCCAGCAGTCAAGACAGGGGAAGGAACACTGAAGCTTTCTTT. This sequence encodes CASSQDRGRNTEAFF.

This clone showed up many times. It may be a read error: a sequence one base away is much more abundant. The chain combines TRBV6-1 with TRBJ1-6, with D possibly being TRBD1 (6 bases). CDR3 length: 14 amino acids. The ends were cut back, 7 bases at V and 9 bases at J, with 16 bases in the middle. Germline V lookup: CDR1 MNHNS, CDR2 SASEGT. CDR3 protein: CASTREQGISPLHF. In DNA, the CDR3 is TGTGCCAGCACCCGCGAACAGGGAATTTCACCCCTCCACTTT.

This clone occurred many times. The gene calls are TRBV7-3 and TRBJ2-2, with a possible D match to TRBD2 (6 bases). There are 15 residues in the CDR3. Trimming removed 8 bases from V and 0 bases from J, with 13 bases in between. From germline, CDR1 is SGHTA and CDR2 FQGTGA. The CDR3 protein is CASRGDSSNTGELFF. CDR3 DNA: TGTGCCAGCCGAGGGGACTCGTCGAACACCGGGGAGCTGTTTTTT. The whole variable domain, filled in from reference TRBV7-3 and TRBJ2-2, reads GAGVSQTPSNKVTEKGKYVELRCDPISGHTALYWYRQSLGQGPEFLIYFQGTGAADDSGLPNDRFFAVRPEGSVSTLKIQRTERGDSAVYLCASRGDSSNTGELFFGEGSRLTVL.

The table lists this clone with many counts. The chain joins TRBV25-1 to TRBJ2-1; TRBD2 matches 11 bases. The CDR3 runs 15 residues. CDR1 is MGHDK and CDR2 is SYGVNS in the germline V gene. Trimming took 4 bases from V and 9 from J; bases not matched to a gene: 8. The CDR3 nucleotides read TGTGCCAGCAGTGTGACGACTAGCGGGGCGAGTGAGCAGTTCTTC. Protein product: CASSVTTSGASEQFF.

This clone was counted many times. This rearrangement joins TRBV20-1 to TRBJ1-5; 7 bases are shared with TRBD1. Germline values: CDR1 DFQATT, CDR2 SNEGSKA (reference sequence). The CDR3 contains 12 residues. The CDR3 loop is CAGQVGSQPQHF. CDR3 coding DNA: TGCGCTGGACAGGTCGGCAGTCAGCCCCAGCATTTT.

The V gene is TRBV9, the J gene TRBJ2-6; possible D gene TRBD1, 5 bases. CDR3 length: 15 residues. V shed 0 bases and J shed 2 bases, with 6 bases lying between them. CDR1 and CDR2 from the germline V gene are SGDLS and YYNGEE. CDR3 protein: CASSVEGAGANVLTF. The CDR3 nucleotides are TGTGCCAGCAGCGTAGAAGGGGCTGGGGCCAACGTCCTGACTTTC.

The sample holds many counts of this clone. The rearrangement links TRBV7-3 to TRBJ1-1; D call uncertain. Trimming took off 5 bases at V and 0 bases at J, with 7 bases between the two ends. This CDR3 region has 13 residues. CDR1 SGHTA and CDR2 FQGTGA come from the germline V gene. The CDR3 reads CASSMSVNTEAFF. The CDR3 region has the DNA TGTGCCAGCAGCATGTCAGTGAACACTGAAGCTTTCTTT.

The J gene is TRBJ1-1, the V gene TRBV5-8; D is possibly TRBD1 (5 bases). V shed 2 bases and J shed 4 bases, with 15 bases lying between them. The CDR3 consists of 15 residues. Germline V gene sequence: CDR1 SGHTS, CDR2 YDEGEE. In DNA, the CDR3 is TGTGCCAGCAGCTTCGGGGGAACGGGGAGCACTGAAGCTTTCTTT. It codes for CASSFGGTGSTEAFF.

This clone was recorded many times. The gene calls are TRBV24-1 and TRBJ2-5; 7 bases match TRBD1. The CDR3 contains 16 residues. J gave up 5 bases and V 4 bases, and 12 bases lay outside the gene matches. CDR1 is KGHDR, CDR2 SFDVKD, per germline. The CDR3 sequence: CATSDPPTGRIETQYF. The CDR3 bases are TGTGCCACCAGTGACCCCCCGACAGGGAGAATCGAGACCCAGTACTTC.

This clone has a count of ten or more. The gene calls are TRBV19 and TRBJ1-1; 9 nucleotides align to TRBD1. V shed 5 bases, J shed 4 bases, and the junction held 8 bases outside the gene matches. CDR3 size: 15 residues. Germline lookup yields CDR1 LNHDA and CDR2 SQIVND (reference sequence). The CDR3 spells CASSATGGFFTEAFF. The CDR3 region has the DNA TGTGCCAGTAGTGCGACAGGGGGATTTTTCACTGAAGCTTTCTTT.

The V and J genes are TRBV4-2 and TRBJ1-3; D gene ambiguous. The CDR3 has 13 residues. V dropped 9 bases and J dropped 3 bases, with 12 bases sitting between them. Germline-derived CDR1 and CDR2 are LGHNA and YNFKEQ. The CDR3 protein is CARPAGIGNTIYF. As DNA, the CDR3 is TGTGCCAGACCCGCCGGGATTGGAAACACCATATATTTT.

This clone was recorded at least ten times. This sample includes further DNA sequences coding for the same CDR3. V is TRBV24-1 and J is TRBJ1-1, with D unresolved. V was cut by 7 bases and J by 10 bases, with 6 bases left in between. Germline assignment: CDR1 KGHDR and CDR2 SFDVKD. This CDR3 region has 9 residues. The CDR3 DNA is TGTGCCACCAGCCAAGGAGCTTTCTTT. It specifies CATSQGAFF.

The chain has TRBV7-6 and TRBJ2-3, with 9 nucleotides matching TRBD2. CDR1 SGHVS and CDR2 FNYEAQ come from the germline V gene. Germline trimming cut 1 base from V and 5 bases from J; bases unmatched to any gene: 7. The CDR3 totals 16 residues. The CDR3 DNA sequence: TGTGCCAGCAGCTTAGGATCTAGCGGGGCCGTAGATACGCAGTATTTT. Translating gives CASSLGSSGAVDTQYF.

Many counts were recorded for this clone. The chain links TRBV13 to TRBJ2-5; 14 nucleotides align to TRBD2. CDR1 and CDR2 from the germline V gene are PRHDT and FYEKMQ (reference sequence). This CDR3 comprises 17 residues. Germline trimming cut 6 bases from V and 4 bases from J; bases unmatched to any gene: 10. CDR3 nucleotides: TGTGCCAGCAGGAGCGCGACTAGCGGGGGGGCCATAGAGACCCAGTACTTC. Amino acid sequence: CASRSATSGGAIETQYF. The complete variable domain, with remaining parts taken from reference TRBV13 and TRBJ2-5, reads AAGVIQSPRHLIKEKRETATLKCYPIPRHDTVYWYQQGPGQDPQFLISFYEKMQSDKGSIPDRFSAQQFSDYHSELNMSSLELGDSALYFCASRSATSGGAIETQYFGPGTRLLVL.